This section outlines one T cell receptor beta chain sequence together with its context. What antigen it recognizes has not been identified. Base qualities are missing; no much larger clone stands one base away. Spanning cysteine to phenylalanine, the CDR3 consists of 13 amino acids. CDR3 DNA is the only sequence kept; it has 39 bases, read in frame from the first base. V has 4 bases trimmed and J has 8 bases trimmed; junction bases matching no gene number 3. In the germline V gene (reference sequence), CDR1 corresponds to LGHDT and CDR2 to YNNKEL. These data originate in a study of blood T cell repertoires in COVID-19 (dated by TCRdb to about 2020). Turning to the overall study: Samples from collaborators originated in the United States, Italy and Spain and spanned both the acute and convalescent phases of COVID-19. The samples were drawn from two sources: the first 160 participants of the ongoing ImmuneRACE study, and over 1,000 subjects contributed by 6 global collaborators. The repertoires were released in a freely available public database intended as a resource for research on the immune response to SARS-CoV-2. Nearly every sample came with metadata listing a de-identified subject ID, COVID-19 status, age in years and sex. HLA class I and class II types, where available, came from metadata supplied by the sample provider rather than from assay-based typing. The material from the prospective study consisted of cDNA or gDNA derived from T cells, B-cell-depleted T cells, or PBMCs. Subjects who had been exposed to COVID-19, were actively infected with it, or had recovered from it provided the deeply sampled blood TCRbeta repertoires that made up the dataset.

The collaborating institutions used their own protocols to collect whole blood in K2EDTA tubes. For TCRbeta analysis, collaborators shipped samples as frozen whole blood, isolated PBMCs, or DNA extracted from either of those sample types. TCRbeta CDR3 regions were amplified from genomic DNA using the immunoSEQ Assay, a bias-controlled multiplex PCR. Per the original workflow: The number of nucleated cells in each sample was estimated by amplification of reference gene primers within the assay. Sequence reads were collapsed and filtered to measure the absolute abundance of every unique TCRbeta CDR3 rearrangement. For each sample, productive Simpson clonality was calculated as the square root of Simpson's diversity index over productive rearrangements. The clones in this table, taken by TCRdb from immuneACCESS, are in-frame only. Not every clone is retained; where verified, under half of the shortfall comes from an unresolved V gene, and the cause of the rest is unknown. The D gene and trimming were derived from the DNA, and the V and J assignments and clone size from that table. In all, the sample holds 110,000 or so clones, and over 80% of those were seen once. Of the sample, under 5% is held by the ten largest clones.

What the research found in general, with its limitations: How much clinical and demographic metadata was included differed by source and by participant, and the metadata was provided uncurated.

The specimen was peripheral blood. This sequence was found in a woman aged 70-85 years with acute or convalescent COVID-19. This sequence uses TRBV3-1 (or the pseudogene TRBV3-2) and TRBJ2-3; 10 nucleotides in the junction match TRBD2. The nucleotide sequence is given as TGTGCCAGCAGCCTCTGGACTAGCGGTACGCAGTATTTT. This yields the protein CASSLWTSGTQYF.